The 4 T cell receptor beta chains reported below all come from one sample, sequenced in a study of blood T cell repertoires in COVID-19. Assay: immunoSEQ multiplex PCR; the TCRdb copy retains only in-frame clones and omits some. This table has 200,000 or so clones, about four fifths appearing once. Specimen: peripheral blood. These TCRs come from a woman aged 55-69 years with acute or convalescent COVID-19.

V and J are TRBV6-2 or TRBV6-3 and TRBJ1-2; 9 bases match TRBD1. J gave up 4 bases and V 4 bases, and 4 bases lay outside the gene matches. The CDR3 is 14 amino acids. From germline, CDR1 is MNHEY and CDR2 SVGEGT. The CDR3 is CASSFTGGFYGYTF. The CDR3 bases are TGTGCCAGCAGTTTCACAGGGGGCTTCTATGGCTACACCTTC.

The J gene is TRBJ2-1, the V gene TRBV6-1; 9 bases fit TRBD2. The CDR3 spans 15 residues. The V segment lost 1 base and the J segment 8 bases; nucleotides outside the gene matches: 6. Germline V CDR1 and CDR2: MNHNS, SASEGT. As DNA, the CDR3 is TGTGCCAGCAGTGAAGAAGCGGGGGGCGAGGATGAGCAGTTCTTC. Its protein is CASSEEAGGEDEQFF.

V gene TRBV14 combines with J gene TRBJ1-1, with D maybe TRBD1 (5 bases). V was pared by 3 bases and J by 4 bases, with 9 bases between. The germline V gene has CDR1 SGHDN and CDR2 FVKESK. The length of the CDR3 is 13 residues. The CDR3 DNA reads TGTGCCAGCAGCCATTGGGGGGTCACTGAAGCTTTCTTT. Translation: CASSHWGVTEAFF.

V and J are TRBV10-3 and TRBJ1-4; 8 bases are a match to TRBD1. V shed 10 bases and J 4 bases; nucleotides not matched to a gene: 11. The CDR3 runs to 15 residues. Germline lookup yields CDR1 ENHRY and CDR2 SYGVKD. CDR3 in DNA: TGTGCCACTCAAATAAGGACAGGGATTAATGAAAAACTGTTTTTT. As protein: CATQIRTGINEKLFF.